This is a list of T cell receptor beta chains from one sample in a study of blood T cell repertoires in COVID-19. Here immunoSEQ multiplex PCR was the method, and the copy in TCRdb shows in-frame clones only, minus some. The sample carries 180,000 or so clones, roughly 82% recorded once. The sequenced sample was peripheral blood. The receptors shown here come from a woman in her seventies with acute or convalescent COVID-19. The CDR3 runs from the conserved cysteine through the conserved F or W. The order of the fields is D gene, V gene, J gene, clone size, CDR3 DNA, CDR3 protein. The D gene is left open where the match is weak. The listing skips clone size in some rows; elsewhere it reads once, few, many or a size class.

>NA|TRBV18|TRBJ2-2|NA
TGTGCCAGCTCCCCCCCGGGCAGGACACCCACCGGGGAGCTGTTTTTT
CASSPPGRTPTGELFF
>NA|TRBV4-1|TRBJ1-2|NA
TGCGCCAGCAGCCAAGAGGGGTCAGGGGTCGCGTACGATAGTGGCTACACCTTC
CASSQEGSGVAYDSGYTF
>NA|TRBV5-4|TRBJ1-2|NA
TGTGCCAGCAGCCCTCCGGGTCGGCTTAACTATGGCTACACCTTC
CASSPPGRLNYGYTF
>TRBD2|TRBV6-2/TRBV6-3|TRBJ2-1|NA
TGTGCCAGCAGTTACCCGGGACTAGCGGGGGGGCGCATCTACAATGAGCAGTTCTTC
CASSYPGLAGGRIYNEQFF
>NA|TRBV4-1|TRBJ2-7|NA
TGCGCCAGCAGCCAAGAATTCCTTGCCGGGGATTTGTCCTACGAGCAGTACTTC
CASSQEFLAGDLSYEQYF
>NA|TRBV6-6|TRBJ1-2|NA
TGTGCCAGCAGTCCAAATAGGGGAGGGAGGGACTATGGCTACACCTTC
CASSPNRGGRDYGYTF
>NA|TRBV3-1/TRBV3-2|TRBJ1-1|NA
TGTGCCAGCAGCCCCGCAGGGGACACTGAAGCTTTCTTT
CASSPAGDTEAFF
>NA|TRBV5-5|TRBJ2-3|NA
TGTGCCAGCAGCTTCTATAGCACAACTAGCACAGATACGCAGTATTTT
CASSFYSTTSTDTQYF
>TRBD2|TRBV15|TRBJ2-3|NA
TGTGCCACCAGCCGAAGGGCGGGAGGCACTAGCACAGATACGCAGTATTTT
CATSRRAGGTSTDTQYF
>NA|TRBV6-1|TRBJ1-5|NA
TGTGCCAGCAGTACGGGGGATCAGCCCCAGCATTTT
CASSTGDQPQHF
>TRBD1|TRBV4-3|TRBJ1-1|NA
TGCGCCAGCAGCCCTCAGCCCAGGGGGGCCATGAACACTGAAGCTTTCTTT
CASSPQPRGAMNTEAFF
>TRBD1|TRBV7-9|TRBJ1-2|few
TGTGCCAGCAGCTGGGACAGGGCGGGTGGCTACACCTTC
CASSWDRAGGYTF
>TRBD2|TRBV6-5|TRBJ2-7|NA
TGTGCCAGCAGTTACTCGGGAGGGGCTCCGTACGAGCAGTACTTC
CASSYSGGAPYEQYF
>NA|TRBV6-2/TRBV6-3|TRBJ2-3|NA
TGTGCCAGCAGCGACATCAGGGTCACAGATACGCAGTATTTT
CASSDIRVTDTQYF
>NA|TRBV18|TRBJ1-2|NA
TGTGCCAGCTCACCCCCTGTAGGAGTACCCTATGGCTACACCTTC
CASSPPVGVPYGYTF
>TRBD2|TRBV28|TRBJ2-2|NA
TGTGCCAGCAGTTTAGTGGGGCTAGCGGGATCGAACACCGGGGAGCTGTTTTTT
CASSLVGLAGSNTGELFF
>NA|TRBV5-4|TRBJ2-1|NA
TGTGCCGGCTCAACTAGCCAGCCCTACAATGAGCAGTTCTTC
CAGSTSQPYNEQFF
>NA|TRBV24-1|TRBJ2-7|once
TGTGCCACCAGTGATGGGGCCCAATACGAGCAGTACTTC
CATSDGAQYEQYF
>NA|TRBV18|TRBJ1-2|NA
TGTGCCAGCTCACCAACCCGGGAGAATTATGGCTACACCTTC
CASSPTRENYGYTF
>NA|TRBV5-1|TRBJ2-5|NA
NA
CASSLFLSNNRQGQETQYF
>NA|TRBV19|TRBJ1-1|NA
TGTGCCAGTAGTATTTTCGGGGGAGCGAACACTGAAGCTTTCTTT
CASSIFGGANTEAFF
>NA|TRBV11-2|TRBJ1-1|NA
TGTGCCAGCAGCTTACAGGGCACCTCGGAAGCTTTCTTT
CASSLQGTSEAFF
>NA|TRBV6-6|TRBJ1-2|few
TGTGCCAGCAGCCCCGAGGTTGGCTACACCTTC
CASSPEVGYTF
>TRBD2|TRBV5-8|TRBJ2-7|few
TGTGCCAGCAGCTCGGGACTAGCGCAAGACTACGAGCAGTACTTC
CASSSGLAQDYEQYF
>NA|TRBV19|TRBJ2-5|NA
TGTGCCAGTAGTATAGAGCCAGGCCCAGGAGAGACCCAGTACTTC
CASSIEPGPGETQYF
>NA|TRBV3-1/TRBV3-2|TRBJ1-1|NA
TGTGCCAGCAGCCAAGTGGGGGGACGGATGAACACTGAAGCTTTCTTT
CASSQVGGRMNTEAFF
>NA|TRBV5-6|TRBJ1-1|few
TGTGCCAGCAGCTTCCCGACAGAGAACACTGAAGCTTTCTTT
CASSFPTENTEAFF
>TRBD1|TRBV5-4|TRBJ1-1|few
TGTGCCAGCAGCCTCGGACGACAGGGCACTGAAGCTTTCTTT
CASSLGRQGTEAFF
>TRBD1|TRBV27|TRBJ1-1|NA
TGTGCCAGCAGTTGGGGGACAGGGGGCTATACTGAAGCTTTCTTT
CASSWGTGGYTEAFF
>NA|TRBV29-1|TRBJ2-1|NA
TGCAGCGTTGTTCGGGACAATGAGCAGTTCTTC
CSVVRDNEQFF
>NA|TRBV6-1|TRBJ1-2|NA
TGTGCCAGCAGTGAATCAAGGAGAACCGGTCGCGGCTACACCTTC
CASSESRRTGRGYTF
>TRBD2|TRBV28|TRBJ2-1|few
TGTGCCAGCAGCTCGGCTAGCGGGAGTAATCGGCAGTTCTTC
CASSSASGSNRQFF
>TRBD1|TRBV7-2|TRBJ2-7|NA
TGTGCCAGCAGTCAAGACAGGGGGTCGTCCTACGAGCAGTACTTC
CASSQDRGSSYEQYF
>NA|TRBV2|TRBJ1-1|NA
TGTGCCAGCAGTGAAACGACCCGTCCGGGCACTGAAGCTTTCTTT
CASSETTRPGTEAFF
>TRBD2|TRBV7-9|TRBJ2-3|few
TGTGCCAGCGGCCGGGGTAGCGGGAGGCCCAGCACAGATACGCAGTATTTT
CASGRGSGRPSTDTQYF
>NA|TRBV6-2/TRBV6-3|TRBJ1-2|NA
TGTGCCAGCAGTTACTCGAAAACAGGGAAGAAAAGTGGCTACACCTTC
CASSYSKTGKKSGYTF
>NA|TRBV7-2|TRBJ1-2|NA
TGTGCCAGCAGCCTCGGGGCGGGGCCAAACTATGGCTACACCTTC
CASSLGAGPNYGYTF